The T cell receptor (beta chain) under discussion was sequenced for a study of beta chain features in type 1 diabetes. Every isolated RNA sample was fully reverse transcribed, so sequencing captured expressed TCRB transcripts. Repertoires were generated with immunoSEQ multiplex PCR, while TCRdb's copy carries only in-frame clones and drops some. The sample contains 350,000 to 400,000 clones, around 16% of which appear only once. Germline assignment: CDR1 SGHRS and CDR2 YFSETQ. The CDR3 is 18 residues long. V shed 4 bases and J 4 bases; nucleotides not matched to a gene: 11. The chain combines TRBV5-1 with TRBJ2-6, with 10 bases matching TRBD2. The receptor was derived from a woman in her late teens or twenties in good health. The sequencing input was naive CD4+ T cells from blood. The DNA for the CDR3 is TGCGCCAGCAGCCCTGGGGCTAGCGGGAGTACAGGGGCCAACGTCCTGACTTTC. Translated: CASSPGASGSTGANVLTF.